This is a list of T cell receptor beta chains from one sample in a study of T cell changes during pregnancy in multiple sclerosis. The table came from immunoSEQ multiplex PCR; TCRdb's copy has only in-frame clones and leaves some out. The table lists about 76,000 clones, 93% of them singletons. The material was peripheral blood, obtained in the second trimester of pregnancy. These receptor sequences come from a female donor with multiple sclerosis, enrolled in a pregnancy study. Both conserved end residues are part of each CDR3. A D gene is named only where the DNA matches it firmly. Clone size, where shown, is once, few, many, or a class for clones that have expanded.

v_call	clone_size	d_call	j_call	cdr3_nt	cdr3_aa
TRBV6-1	.	.	TRBJ1-4	TGTGCCAGCAGTGTACGGGGGAGGAATGAAAAACTGTTTTTT	CASSVRGRNEKLFF
TRBV6-5	.	.	TRBJ1-5	TGTGCCAGCAGTTATAGGGGTTTCAATCAGCCCCAGCATTTT	CASSYRGFNQPQHF
TRBV2	.	TRBD1	TRBJ1-1	TGTGCCAGCAGTGAGCTAAGCCAGGGGGGACGGGACACTGAAGCTTTCTTT	CASSELSQGGRDTEAFF
TRBV6-1	.	.	TRBJ1-6	TGTGCCAGCAGGCCTCGGGACATAGATTCACCCCTCCACTTT	CASRPRDIDSPLHF
TRBV5-6	.	.	TRBJ1-2	TGTGCCAGCAGCTGGGGGACATCCAACTATGGCTACACCTTC	CASSWGTSNYGYTF
TRBV4-1	.	TRBD1	TRBJ2-7	TGCGCCAGCAGCCAATCACAGGGGTACGAGCAGTACTTC	CASSQSQGYEQYF
TRBV7-6	.	TRBD2	TRBJ2-5	TGTGCCAGCAGCTTTGGGACTAGCGGGGGGCTCGGGGAGACCCAGTACTTC	CASSFGTSGGLGETQYF
TRBV6-6	.	.	TRBJ1-4	TGTGCCAGCAGCCAATCTCTCAGTCCGGGAGGGGAAAAACTGTTTTTT	CASSQSLSPGGEKLFF
TRBV2	.	TRBD1	TRBJ1-4	TGTGCCAGCAGCCCCGGGACAGTCAATGAAAAACTGTTTTTT	CASSPGTVNEKLFF
TRBV7-8	.	TRBD2	TRBJ2-2	TGTGCCAGCAGCTCCCTACTAGCGGGAATCACCGGGGAGCTGTTTTTT	CASSSLLAGITGELFF
TRBV19	.	.	TRBJ2-1	TGTGCCAGTAGTGCCACAGGGTATCGTGAGCAGTTCTTC	CASSATGYREQFF
TRBV5-1	.	.	TRBJ2-7	TGCGCCAGCAGCTTGGGCCGGGGGGCACACTACTACGAGCAGTACTTC	CASSLGRGAHYYEQYF
TRBV27	.	TRBD1	TRBJ2-7	TGTGCCAGCCGTTCGGTCTTTAACAGGGGGCGCGTCGACGAGCAGTACTTC	CASRSVFNRGRVDEQYF
TRBV11-2	.	.	TRBJ1-2	TGTGCCAGCAGCTTTGAGGGTGGCTACACCTTC	CASSFEGGYTF
TRBV18	.	.	TRBJ2-3	TGTGCCAGCTCAGCAGGGGGCACAGATACGCAGTATTTT	CASSAGGTDTQYF
TRBV11-3	.	.	TRBJ2-2	TGTGCCAGCAGCTTACAGAACACCGGGGAGCTGTTTTTT	CASSLQNTGELFF
TRBV2	once	TRBD1	TRBJ2-3	TGTGCCAGCAGTGAAGCGCTTTCAGACAGGGCTAGCACAGATACGCAGTATTTT	CASSEALSDRASTDTQYF
TRBV5-6	.	TRBD1	TRBJ2-1	TGTGCCAGCAGCTTGGAGGGACAGGGAAAAAATGAGCAGTTCTTC	CASSLEGQGKNEQFF
TRBV19	.	.	TRBJ2-5	TGTGCCAGTACACAGGGCCATGGGGAGACCCAGTACTTC	CASTQGHGETQYF